These T cell receptor beta chains were read from a single sample in a study of blood T cell repertoires in COVID-19. Clones were read by immunoSEQ multiplex PCR, and TCRdb kept only the in-frame ones, dropping some. This table holds some 120,000 clones, more than 65% found once. Sequenced sample: peripheral blood. The receptors were sampled from a woman between 65 and 79 years old with acute or convalescent COVID-19. Each CDR3 is given with its conserved first and last residue. D genes are given only for firm matches. Clone sizes are given selectively: once, few, many, or a class where the clone is expanded.

CASSLEGLAVYEQYF	TGTGCCAGCAGCTTAGAGGGACTAGCGGTTTACGAGCAGTACTTC	TRBD2	TRBV7-2	TRBJ2-7	many
CASSLPGLAGYNEQFF	TGTGCCAGCAGTTTACCGGGACTAGCGGGGTACAATGAGCAGTTCTTC	TRBD2	TRBV27	TRBJ2-1	few
CATSSPGLAGGSSYNEQFF	TGTGCCACCAGCAGCCCGGGACTAGCGGGGGGGAGCTCCTACAATGAGCAGTTCTTC	TRBD2	TRBV15	TRBJ2-1	.
CASSSFGGRSTEAFF	TGTGCCAGTAGTTCATTTGGCGGCAGATCCACTGAAGCTTTCTTT	.	TRBV19	TRBJ1-1	once
CASSDIGGWQGANEQYF	TGTGCCAGCAGTGATATAGGTGGATGGCAGGGGGCGAACGAGCAGTACTTC	TRBD1	TRBV2	TRBJ2-7	.
CAIRDQGHEQYF	TGTGCCATCAGGGACCAGGGGCACGAGCAGTACTTC	.	TRBV10-3	TRBJ2-7	.
CASSEAGQYQETQYF	TGTGCCAGCAGTGAAGCGGGACAGTACCAAGAGACCCAGTACTTC	TRBD1	TRBV2	TRBJ2-5	.
CASSLRYDEENTEAFF	TGTGCCAGCAGCTTGAGGTATGACGAGGAGAACACTGAAGCTTTCTTT	.	TRBV5-4	TRBJ1-1	.
CASTFGDRSSYEQYF	TGTGCCAGCACTTTTGGGGACAGGAGCTCCTACGAGCAGTACTTC	TRBD1	TRBV7-9	TRBJ2-7	once
CASSEWGTGSSGNTIYF	TGTGCCAGCAGTGAATGGGGGACAGGGAGCTCTGGAAACACCATATATTTT	TRBD1	TRBV25-1	TRBJ1-3	few
CASSFSDGTLEAFF	TGCGCCAGCAGCTTTAGCGACGGCACGCTTGAAGCTTTCTTT	.	TRBV5-1	TRBJ1-1	few
CASSVYSYPYEQYF	TGTGCCAGCAGCGTATACAGTTACCCCTACGAGCAGTACTTC	.	TRBV9	TRBJ2-7	.
CASSILAGSLTDTQYF	TGTGCCAGCAGCATTCTAGCGGGATCCCTCACAGATACGCAGTATTTT	TRBD2	TRBV27	TRBJ2-3	.
CASSENLAASNWQYF	TGTGCCAGCAGTGAAAATCTAGCGGCGTCTAATTGGCAGTACTTC	TRBD2	TRBV6-1	TRBJ2-7	few
CASSQVPQTTDTQYF	TGCGCCAGCAGCCAAGTTCCACAGACCACAGATACGCAGTATTTT	.	TRBV4-1	TRBJ2-3	.
CASSYGPLYNEQFF	TGTGCCAGCAGTTACGGGCCACTTTACAATGAGCAGTTCTTC	.	TRBV6-2/TRBV6-3	TRBJ2-1	.
CASSTTPRQGRSYGYTF	TGTGCCAGCAGTACCACCCCGAGACAGGGCCGAAGCTATGGCTACACCTTC	TRBD1	TRBV6-2/TRBV6-3	TRBJ1-2	once
CASKPGQGVETQYF	TGTGCCAGCAAGCCGGGTCAGGGGGTAGAGACCCAGTACTTC	TRBD1	TRBV2	TRBJ2-5	.
CASSFTVNSPLHF	TGTGCCAGCAGCTTTACGGTGAATTCACCCCTCCACTTT	.	TRBV5-8	TRBJ1-6	.
CAWRAGGTNSNQPQHF	TGTGCCTGGAGGGCAGGGGGCACAAATAGCAATCAGCCCCAGCATTTT	TRBD1	TRBV30	TRBJ1-5	.
CASTRLGPGDYEQYF	TGTGCCAGCACCAGACTGGGTCCAGGGGACTACGAGCAGTACTTC	.	TRBV7-8	TRBJ2-7	.
CASTSRGNTEAFF	TGTGCCAGCACCTCCAGGGGGAACACTGAAGCTTTCTTT	.	TRBV12-3/TRBV12-4	TRBJ1-1	once
CASNYWTASGANVLTF	TGTGCCAGCAACTATTGGACAGCCTCTGGGGCCAACGTCCTGACTTTC	.	TRBV5-8	TRBJ2-6	.
CASSGPRTGTYYEQYF	TGTGCCAGCAGTGGGCCTCGGACAGGCACCTACTACGAGCAGTACTTC	TRBD1	TRBV6-1	TRBJ2-7	few
CASSLRGGRSSYEQYF	TGTGCCAGCAGCTTAAGGGGAGGGAGGAGCTCCTACGAGCAGTACTTC	TRBD2	TRBV7-2	TRBJ2-7	.
CASSHWTGSSYNEQFF	TGTGCCAGCAGCCATTGGACAGGAAGCTCCTACAATGAGCAGTTCTTC	TRBD1	TRBV11-2	TRBJ2-1	.
CASSEPLMNQPQHF	TGTGCCAGCAGTGAACCACTAATGAATCAGCCCCAGCATTTT	.	TRBV2	TRBJ1-5	.
CASSLGPNQPQHF	TGTGCCAGCAGCCTAGGGCCCAATCAGCCCCAGCATTTT	.	TRBV7-6	TRBJ1-5	.
CASSPQGTDTQYF	TGTGCCAGCAGCCCGCAGGGAACAGATACGCAGTATTTT	.	TRBV7-2	TRBJ2-3	few
CASSPRDRVIQYF	TGTGCCAGTAGTCCCCGGGACAGAGTCATTCAGTACTTC	TRBD1	TRBV19	TRBJ2-4	.
CASSLSGTGVGNEQFF	TGTGCCAGCAGCTTATCCGGGACAGGGGTAGGGAATGAGCAGTTCTTC	TRBD1	TRBV9	TRBJ2-1	few
CATSRDKSYEQYF	TGTGCCACCAGTCGTGACAAGTCCTACGAGCAGTACTTC	.	TRBV15	TRBJ2-7	.
CASSLSRGGALAKNIQYF	TGTGCCAGCAGCTTGTCCCGAGGAGGGGCATTAGCCAAAAACATTCAGTACTTC	.	TRBV7-8	TRBJ2-4	.
CAWNPLGASDEQFF	TGTGCCTGGAACCCCTTAGGGGCCAGCGATGAGCAGTTCTTC	.	TRBV30	TRBJ2-1	.
CASSLTGAVNYGYTF	TGTGCCAGCAGCTTGACAGGAGCCGTTAACTATGGCTACACCTTC	.	TRBV5-4	TRBJ1-2	.
CASSIIWAGEGEQYF	TGTGCCAGTAGTATAATTTGGGCAGGCGAAGGCGAGCAGTACTTC	.	TRBV19	TRBJ2-7	.
CASSPRTGFQTEAFF	TGTGCCAGCAGCCCCCGGACAGGGTTTCAAACTGAAGCTTTCTTT	TRBD1	TRBV7-9	TRBJ1-1	.
CASRRTQNTEAFF	TGTGCCAGCAGAAGGACACAGAACACTGAAGCTTTCTTT	.	TRBV3-1/TRBV3-2	TRBJ1-1	.
CASTDRTGRNTEAFF	TGTGCCAGCACAGATCGGACAGGACGCAACACTGAAGCTTTCTTT	TRBD1	TRBV6-5	TRBJ1-1	.
CASKALPGTGAMNTEAFF	TGTGCCTCCAAGGCCCTACCCGGGACAGGGGCTATGAACACTGAAGCTTTCTTT	TRBD1	TRBV30	TRBJ1-1	.
CASSHTTENTEAFF	TGTGCCAGCTCCCATACGACAGAAAACACTGAAGCTTTCTTT	.	TRBV18	TRBJ1-1	.
CASSVGAGVYNEQFF	TGTGCCAGCAGCGTAGGAGCGGGAGTCTACAATGAGCAGTTCTTC	TRBD2	TRBV9	TRBJ2-1	.
CASSLTGEPNQPQHF	TGCGCCAGCAGCCTGACAGGGGAACCGAATCAGCCCCAGCATTTT	TRBD1	TRBV5-1	TRBJ1-5	many
CASSSTGTGIVSKAFF	TGTGCCAGCAGCTCAACAGGGACAGGTATAGTCTCCAAAGCTTTCTTT	TRBD1	TRBV5-6	TRBJ1-1	.
CASSYGSNQPQHF	TGTGCCAGCAGTTACGGTAGTAATCAGCCCCAGCATTTT	.	TRBV6-6	TRBJ1-5	.
CSVVTGTQPSYEQYF	TGCAGCGTTGTTACCGGGACACAACCCTCCTACGAGCAGTACTTC	.	TRBV29-1	TRBJ2-7	.
CASSSTGNSNQPQHF	TGTGCCAGCAGTTCGACAGGAAATAGCAATCAGCCCCAGCATTTT	.	TRBV27	TRBJ1-5	.
CASSLLAGAYNEQFF	TGTGCCAGCAGTTTACTAGCGGGAGCCTACAATGAGCAGTTCTTC	TRBD2	TRBV7-8	TRBJ2-1	.
CASSLTAGSHQGEQYF	TGTGCCAGCAGCTTAACCGCCGGGAGCCATCAGGGCGAGCAGTACTTC	.	TRBV11-2	TRBJ2-7	.
CASGIDRDNEQFF	TGCGCCAGCGGTATCGACAGGGACAATGAGCAGTTCTTC	TRBD1	TRBV5-1	TRBJ2-1	.
CASSWDRGAYEQYF	TGTGCCAGCAGCTGGGACAGGGGGGCCTACGAGCAGTACTTC	TRBD1	TRBV27	TRBJ2-7	.
CASSSGGRFNQPQHF	TGTGCCAGCAGTTCAGGGGGCAGATTTAATCAGCCCCAGCATTTT	TRBD1	TRBV2	TRBJ1-5	.
CASTPGTGYSNQPQHF	TGTGCCAGCACACCCGGGACAGGGTATAGCAATCAGCCCCAGCATTTT	TRBD1	TRBV7-9	TRBJ1-5	.
CATREQGAADEQFF	TGTGCCACGAGGGAACAGGGGGCGGCAGATGAGCAGTTCTTC	TRBD1	TRBV28	TRBJ2-1	once
CASSETPRRGGTEAFF	TGTGCCAGCAGTGAGACCCCGAGAAGGGGCGGCACTGAAGCTTTCTTT	.	TRBV2	TRBJ1-1	few
CAISASTSGGETQYF	TGTGCCATCAGTGCAAGCACTAGCGGAGGGGAGACCCAGTACTTC	TRBD2	TRBV10-3	TRBJ2-5	.
CASLQGTGTQYF	TGCGCCAGCCTACAGGGGACGGGGACCCAGTACTTC	TRBD1	TRBV5-1	TRBJ2-5	.
CASSPQLGVETQYF	TGCGCCAGCAGCCCCCAATTAGGGGTAGAGACCCAGTACTTC	.	TRBV10-1	TRBJ2-5	.